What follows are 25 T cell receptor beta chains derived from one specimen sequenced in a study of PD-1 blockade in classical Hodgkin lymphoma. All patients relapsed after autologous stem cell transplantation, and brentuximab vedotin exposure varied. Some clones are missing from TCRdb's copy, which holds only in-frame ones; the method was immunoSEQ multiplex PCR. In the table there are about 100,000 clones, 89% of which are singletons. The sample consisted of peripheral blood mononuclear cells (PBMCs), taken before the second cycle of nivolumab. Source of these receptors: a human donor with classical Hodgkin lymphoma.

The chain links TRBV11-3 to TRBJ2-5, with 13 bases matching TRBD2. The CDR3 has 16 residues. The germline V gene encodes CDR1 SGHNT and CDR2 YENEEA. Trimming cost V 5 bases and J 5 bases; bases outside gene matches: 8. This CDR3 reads CASSILSTSGRETQYF. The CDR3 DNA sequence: TGTGCCAGCAGCATTCTTTCGACTAGCGGGAGGGAGACCCAGTACTTC.

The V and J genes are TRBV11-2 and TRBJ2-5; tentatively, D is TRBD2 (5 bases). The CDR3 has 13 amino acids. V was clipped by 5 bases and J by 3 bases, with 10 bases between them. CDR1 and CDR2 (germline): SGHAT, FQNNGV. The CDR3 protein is CASSPEGEETQYF. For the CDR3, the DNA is TGTGCCAGCAGCCCCGAGGGTGAAGAGACCCAGTACTTC. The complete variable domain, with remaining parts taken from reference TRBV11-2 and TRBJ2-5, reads EAGVAQSPRYKIIEKRQSVAFWCNPISGHATLYWYQQILGQGPKLLIQFQNNGVVDDSQLPKDRFSAERLKGVDSTLKIQPAKLEDSAVYLCASSPEGEETQYFGPGTRLLVL.

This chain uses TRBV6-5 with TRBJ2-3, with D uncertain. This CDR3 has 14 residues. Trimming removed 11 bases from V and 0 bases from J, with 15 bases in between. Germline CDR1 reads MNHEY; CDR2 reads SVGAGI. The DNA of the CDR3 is TGTGCCGCCCGGATCGCGCTTAGCACAGATACGCAGTATTTT. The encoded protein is CAARIALSTDTQYF.

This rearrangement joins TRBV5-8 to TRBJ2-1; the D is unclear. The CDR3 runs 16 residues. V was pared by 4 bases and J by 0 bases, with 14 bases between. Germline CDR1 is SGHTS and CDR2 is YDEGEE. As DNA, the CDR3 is TGTGCCAGCAGCCGAATCGGCCAAAGCTCCTACAATGAGCAGTTCTTC. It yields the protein CASSRIGQSSYNEQFF.

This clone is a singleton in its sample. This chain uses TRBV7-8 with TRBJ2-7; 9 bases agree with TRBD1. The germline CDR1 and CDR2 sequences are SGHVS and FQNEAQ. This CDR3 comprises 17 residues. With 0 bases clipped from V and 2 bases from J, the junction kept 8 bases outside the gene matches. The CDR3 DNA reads TGTGCCAGCAGCTTAGCTATCGGGGACAGGGCGGCCTACGAGCAGTACTTC. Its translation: CASSLAIGDRAAYEQYF.

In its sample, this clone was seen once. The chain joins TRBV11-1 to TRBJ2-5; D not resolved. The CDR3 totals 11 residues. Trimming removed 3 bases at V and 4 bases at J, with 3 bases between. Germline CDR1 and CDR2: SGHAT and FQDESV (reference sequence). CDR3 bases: TGTGCCAGCAGCTTGGGAGAGACCCAGTACTTC. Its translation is CASSLGETQYF.

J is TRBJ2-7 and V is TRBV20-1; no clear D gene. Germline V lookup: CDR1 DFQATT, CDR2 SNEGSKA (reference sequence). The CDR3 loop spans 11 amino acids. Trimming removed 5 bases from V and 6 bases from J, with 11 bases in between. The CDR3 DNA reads TGCAGTGCTCGCTGGTACGGCGAGCAGTACTTC. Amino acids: CSARWYGEQYF.

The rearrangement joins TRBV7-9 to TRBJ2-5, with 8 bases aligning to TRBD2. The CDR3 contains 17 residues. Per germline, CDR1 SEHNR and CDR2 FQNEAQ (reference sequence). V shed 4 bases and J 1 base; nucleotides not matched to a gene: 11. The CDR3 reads CASSSPGGRTPQETQYF. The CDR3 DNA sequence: TGTGCCAGCAGCTCCCCGGGAGGGCGAACCCCCCAAGAGACCCAGTACTTC.

DNA of the CDR3: TGTGCCAGCAGTCCGGACGCTGAAGCTTTCTTT. Its translation is CASSPDAEAFF. The chain uses TRBV28 and TRBJ1-1, with D uncertain. Looked up from germline, CDR1 is MDHEN and CDR2 is SYDVKM. V shed 5 bases and J shed 6 bases, with 7 bases lying between them. The CDR3 totals 11 residues.

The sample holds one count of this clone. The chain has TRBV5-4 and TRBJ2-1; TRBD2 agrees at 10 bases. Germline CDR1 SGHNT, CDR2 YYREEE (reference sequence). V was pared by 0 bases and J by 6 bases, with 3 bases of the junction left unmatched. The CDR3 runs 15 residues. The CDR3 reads CASSLGSGRSNEQFF. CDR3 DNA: TGTGCCAGCAGCTTGGGTAGCGGGAGGTCCAATGAGCAGTTCTTC.

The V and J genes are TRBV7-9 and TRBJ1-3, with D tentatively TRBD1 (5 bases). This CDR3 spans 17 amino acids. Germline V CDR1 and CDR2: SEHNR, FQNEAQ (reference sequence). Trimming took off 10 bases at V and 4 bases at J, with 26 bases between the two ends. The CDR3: CATLRGEARGSGNTIYF. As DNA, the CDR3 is TGTGCCACCCTCCGGGGGGAGGCAAGGGGCTCCGGAAACACCATATATTTT.

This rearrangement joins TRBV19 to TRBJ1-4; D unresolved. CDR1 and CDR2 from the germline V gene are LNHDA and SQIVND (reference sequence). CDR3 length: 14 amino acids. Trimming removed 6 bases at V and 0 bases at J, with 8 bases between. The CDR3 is CASRDIATNEKLFF. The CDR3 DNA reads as TGTGCCAGTAGAGACATTGCAACTAATGAAAAACTGTTTTTT.

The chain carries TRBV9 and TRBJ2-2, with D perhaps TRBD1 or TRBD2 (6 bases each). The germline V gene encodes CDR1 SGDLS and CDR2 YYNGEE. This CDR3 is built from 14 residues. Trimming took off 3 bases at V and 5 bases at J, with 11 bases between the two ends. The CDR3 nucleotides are TGTGCCAGCAGCGCCCGGAGGGGGACCGGGGAGCTGTTTTTT. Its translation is CASSARRGTGELFF.

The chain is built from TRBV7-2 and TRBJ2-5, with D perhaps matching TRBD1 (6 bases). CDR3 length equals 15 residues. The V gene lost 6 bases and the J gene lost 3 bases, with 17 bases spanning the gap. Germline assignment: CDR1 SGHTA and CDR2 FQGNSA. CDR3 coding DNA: TGTGCCAGCAGAAACTTCAGGGGCTTCGAAGAGACCCAGTACTTC. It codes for CASRNFRGFEETQYF.

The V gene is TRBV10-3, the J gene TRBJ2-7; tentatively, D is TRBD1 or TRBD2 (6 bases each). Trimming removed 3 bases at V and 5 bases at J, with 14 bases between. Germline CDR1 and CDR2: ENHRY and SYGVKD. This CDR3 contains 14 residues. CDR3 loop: CAISDVGGGDEQYF. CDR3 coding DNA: TGTGCCATCAGTGACGTTGGAGGGGGTGACGAGCAGTACTTC.

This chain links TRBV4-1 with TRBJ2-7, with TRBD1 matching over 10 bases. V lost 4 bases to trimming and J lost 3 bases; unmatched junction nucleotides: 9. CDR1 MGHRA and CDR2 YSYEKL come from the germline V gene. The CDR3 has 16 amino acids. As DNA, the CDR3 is TGCGCCAGCAGCCGCAACCGGGACAGGGGTAGCTACGAGCAGTACTTC. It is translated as CASSRNRDRGSYEQYF.

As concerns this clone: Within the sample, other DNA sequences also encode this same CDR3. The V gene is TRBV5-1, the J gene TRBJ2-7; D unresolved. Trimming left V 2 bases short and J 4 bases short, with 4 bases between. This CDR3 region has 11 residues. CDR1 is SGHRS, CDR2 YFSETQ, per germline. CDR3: CASSLNYEQYF. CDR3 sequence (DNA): TGCGCCAGCAGCTTAAATTACGAGCAGTACTTC.

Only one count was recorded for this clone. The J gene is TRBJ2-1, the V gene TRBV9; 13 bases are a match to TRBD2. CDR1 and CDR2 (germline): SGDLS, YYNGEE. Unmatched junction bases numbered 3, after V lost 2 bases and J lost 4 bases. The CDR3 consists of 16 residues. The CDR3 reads CASSVAGLAGYNEQFF. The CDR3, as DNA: TGTGCCAGCAGCGTTGCGGGACTAGCGGGATACAATGAGCAGTTCTTC.

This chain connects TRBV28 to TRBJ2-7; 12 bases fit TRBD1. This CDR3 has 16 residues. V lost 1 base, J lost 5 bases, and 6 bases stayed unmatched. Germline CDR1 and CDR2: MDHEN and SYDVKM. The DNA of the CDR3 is TGTGCCAGCAGTTTATACCGGGACAGGGGGCGACACGAGCAGTACTTC. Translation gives CASSLYRDRGRHEQYF.

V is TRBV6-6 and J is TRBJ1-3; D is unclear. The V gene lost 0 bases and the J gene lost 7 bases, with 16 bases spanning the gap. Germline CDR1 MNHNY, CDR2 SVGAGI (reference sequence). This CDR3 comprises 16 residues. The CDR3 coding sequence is TGTGCCAGCAGTTACTCGACGTCAGCTCGTGGGAACACCATATATTTT. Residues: CASSYSTSARGNTIYF.

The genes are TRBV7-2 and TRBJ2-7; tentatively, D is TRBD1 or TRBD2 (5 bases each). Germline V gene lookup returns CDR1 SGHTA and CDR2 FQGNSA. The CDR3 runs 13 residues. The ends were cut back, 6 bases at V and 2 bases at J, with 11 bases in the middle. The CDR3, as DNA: TGTGCCAGCAGGGGGGTGGGGACCTACGAGCAGTACTTC. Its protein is CASRGVGTYEQYF.

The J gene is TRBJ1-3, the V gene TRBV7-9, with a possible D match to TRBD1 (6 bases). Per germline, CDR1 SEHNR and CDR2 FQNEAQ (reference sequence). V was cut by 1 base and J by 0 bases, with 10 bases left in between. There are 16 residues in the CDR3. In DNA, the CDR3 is TGTGCCAGCAGCTTAGTTGGGGGCCTCTCTGGAAACACCATATATTTT. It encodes CASSLVGGLSGNTIYF.

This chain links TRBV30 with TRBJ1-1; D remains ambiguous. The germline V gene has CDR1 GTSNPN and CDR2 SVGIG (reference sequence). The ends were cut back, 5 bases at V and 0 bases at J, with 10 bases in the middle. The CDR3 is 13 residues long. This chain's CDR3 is CAWCPGMNTEAFF. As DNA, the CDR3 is TGTGCCTGGTGTCCGGGAATGAACACTGAAGCTTTCTTT. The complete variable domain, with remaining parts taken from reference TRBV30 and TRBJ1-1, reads SQTIHQWPATLVQPVGSPLSLECTVEGTSNPNLYWYRQAAGRGLQLLFYSVGIGQISSEVPQNLSASRPQDRQFILSSKKLLLSDSGFYLCAWCPGMNTEAFFGQGTRLTVV.

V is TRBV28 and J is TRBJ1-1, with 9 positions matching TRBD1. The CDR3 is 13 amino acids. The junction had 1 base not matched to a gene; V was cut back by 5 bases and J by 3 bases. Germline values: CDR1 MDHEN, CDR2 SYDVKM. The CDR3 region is CASSDRGYTEAFF. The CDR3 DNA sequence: TGTGCCAGCAGTGACAGGGGGTACACTGAAGCTTTCTTT.

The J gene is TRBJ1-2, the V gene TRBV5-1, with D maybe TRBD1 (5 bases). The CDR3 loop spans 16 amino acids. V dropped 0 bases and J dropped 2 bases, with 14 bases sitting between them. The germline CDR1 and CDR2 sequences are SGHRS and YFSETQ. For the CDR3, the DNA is TGCGCCAGCAGCTTGGACGGGGGGATTTCAAACTATGGCTACACCTTC. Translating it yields CASSLDGGISNYGYTF.